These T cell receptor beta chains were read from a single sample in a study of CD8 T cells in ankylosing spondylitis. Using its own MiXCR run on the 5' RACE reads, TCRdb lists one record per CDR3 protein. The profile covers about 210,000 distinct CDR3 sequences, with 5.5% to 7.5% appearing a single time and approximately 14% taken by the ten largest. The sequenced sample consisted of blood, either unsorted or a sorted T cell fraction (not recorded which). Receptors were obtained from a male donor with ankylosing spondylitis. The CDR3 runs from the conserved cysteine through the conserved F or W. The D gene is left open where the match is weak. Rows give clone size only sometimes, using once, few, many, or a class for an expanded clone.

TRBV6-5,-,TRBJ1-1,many,CASSYRETTEAFF,TGTGCCAGCAGTTACAGGGAAACCACTGAAGCTTTCTTT
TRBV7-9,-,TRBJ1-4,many,CASSPPSATNEKLFF,TGTGCCAGCAGCCCACCTTCCGCAACTAATGAAAAACTGTTTTTT
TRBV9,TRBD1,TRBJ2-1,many,CASSVWDREPNEQFF,TGTGCCAGCAGCGTTTGGGACAGGGAACCCAATGAGCAGTTCTTC
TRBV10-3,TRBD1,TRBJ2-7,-,CAISDPGGPFSYEQYF,TGTGCCATCAGTGATCCAGGGGGCCCCTTCTCCTACGAGCAGTACTTC
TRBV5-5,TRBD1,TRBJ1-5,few,CASSVGQVNQPQHF,TGTGCCAGCAGCGTGGGACAGGTTAATCAGCCCCAGCATTTT
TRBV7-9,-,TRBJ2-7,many,CASSGRTGYEQYF,TGTGCCAGCAGCGGTAGGACGGGCTACGAGCAGTACTTC
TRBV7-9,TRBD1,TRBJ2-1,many,CASSSGTGITEQFF,TGTGCCAGCAGCTCTGGGACAGGGATCACTGAGCAGTTCTTC
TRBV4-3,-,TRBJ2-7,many,CASSQERGLRNYEQYF,TGCGCCAGCAGCCAAGAGCGGGGCCTTAGGAACTACGAGCAGTACTTC
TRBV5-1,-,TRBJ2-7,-,CASSSGPSHEQYF,TGCGCCAGCAGCTCGGGACCTTCCCACGAGCAGTACTTC
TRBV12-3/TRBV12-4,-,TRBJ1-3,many,CASSPTLSNTIYF,TGTGCCAGCAGCCCCACTCTATCGAACACCATATATTTT
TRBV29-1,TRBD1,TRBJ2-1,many,CSVPVPQGAYEQFF,TGCAGCGTCCCCGTACCGCAGGGGGCCTATGAGCAGTTCTTC
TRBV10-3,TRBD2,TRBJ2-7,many,CAISGGGSGIRSYEQYF,TGTGCCATCAGTGGAGGGGGTAGCGGGATTCGCTCCTACGAGCAGTACTTC
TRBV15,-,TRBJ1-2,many,CATGIGGFGYGYTF,TGTGCCACTGGGATAGGAGGGTTTGGCTATGGCTACACCTTC
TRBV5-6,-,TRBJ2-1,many,CASSLGDNEQFF,TGTGCCAGCAGCTTGGGTGACAATGAGCAGTTCTTC
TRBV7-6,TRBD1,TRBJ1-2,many,CASSPAPGGLNYGYTF,TGTGCCAGCAGCCCCGCCCCAGGGGGTCTTAACTATGGCTACACCTTC
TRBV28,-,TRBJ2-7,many,CASGGREQYF,TGTGCCAGCGGGGGTCGGGAGCAGTACTTC
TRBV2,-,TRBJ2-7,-,CASKVSGSYEQYF,TGTGCCAGCAAAGTAAGCGGGTCCTACGAGCAGTACTTC
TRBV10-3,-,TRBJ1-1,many,CAIHTGFAEAFF,TGTGCCATCCATACGGGGTTCGCTGAAGCTTTCTTT
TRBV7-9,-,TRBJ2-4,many,CALRPLDIQYF,TGTGCCCTTCGCCCGTTGGACATTCAGTACTTC
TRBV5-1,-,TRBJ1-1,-,CASSLFRELNTEAFF,TGCGCCAGCAGCTTGTTCCGGGAATTGAACACTGAAGCTTTCTTT
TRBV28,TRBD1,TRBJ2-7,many,CASSFWDSNYEQYF,TGTGCCAGCAGTTTCTGGGACAGCAACTACGAGCAGTACTTC
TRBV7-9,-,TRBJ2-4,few,CASSPEGAWNIQYF,TGTGCCAGCAGCCCCGAAGGGGCGTGGAACATTCAGTACTTC
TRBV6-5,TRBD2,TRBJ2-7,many,CASSYVAGGEQYF,TGTGCCAGCAGTTACGTAGCGGGTGGAGAGCAGTACTTC
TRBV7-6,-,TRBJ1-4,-,CASRAGTAYEKLFF,TGTGCCAGCAGGGCCGGGACGGCATATGAAAAACTGTTTTTT
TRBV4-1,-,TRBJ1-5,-,CASSQGVGQPQHF,TGCGCCAGCAGCCAAGGTGTTGGACAGCCCCAGCATTTT
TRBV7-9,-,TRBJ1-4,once,CASSLASKLFF,TGTGCCAGCAGCTTAGCTTCGAAACTGTTTTTT
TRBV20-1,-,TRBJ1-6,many,CSARVGQINSPLHF,TGCAGTGCTAGAGTGGGGCAGATTAATTCACCCCTCCACTTT
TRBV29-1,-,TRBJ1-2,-,CSAGGEVYGYTF,TGCAGCGCCGGGGGAGAGGTCTATGGCTACACCTTC
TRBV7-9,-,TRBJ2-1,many,CASSLGFTAGFF,TGTGCCAGCAGTTTGGGGTTTACGGCCGGGTTCTTC
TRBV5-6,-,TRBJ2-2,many,CASSLVPGELFF,TGTGCCAGCAGCTTGGTTCCCGGGGAGCTGTTTTTT
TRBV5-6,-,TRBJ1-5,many,CASSLGSLQPQHF,TGTGCCAGCAGCTTGGGAAGCTTGCAGCCCCAGCATTTT
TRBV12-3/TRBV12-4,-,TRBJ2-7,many,CASNHFSYEQYF,TGTGCCAGCAATCATTTCTCCTACGAGCAGTACTTC
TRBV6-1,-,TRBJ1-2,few,CASSETLGNGYTF,TGTGCCAGCAGTGAGACGTTGGGGAACGGCTACACCTTC
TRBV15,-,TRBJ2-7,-,CATSGGPPLGEQYF,TGTGCCACCAGCGGCGGACCCCCGTTGGGCGAGCAGTACTTC
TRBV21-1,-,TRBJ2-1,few,CASSGSMDRIYNEQFF,TGTGCCAGCAGCGGCTCAATGGACAGAATCTACAATGAGCAGTTCTTC
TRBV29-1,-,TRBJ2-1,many,CSVRGGAKEQFF,TGCAGCGTCAGAGGGGGGGCCAAGGAGCAGTTCTTC
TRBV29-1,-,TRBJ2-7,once,CSVEYRGEQYF,TGCAGCGTTGAATATCGGGGCGAGCAGTACTTC
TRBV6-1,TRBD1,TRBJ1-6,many,CASRRGQYNSPLHF,TGTGCCAGCAGAAGGGGACAGTATAATTCACCCCTCCACTTT
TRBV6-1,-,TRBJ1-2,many,CASSEPLYGYGYTF,TGTGCCAGCAGTGAACCATTGTACGGCTATGGCTACACCTTC
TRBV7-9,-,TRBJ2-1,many,CASSLVSYEQFF,TGTGCCAGCAGCTTAGTCTCTTATGAGCAGTTCTTC
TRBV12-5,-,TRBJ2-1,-,CASGLGLRLGGFNEQFF,TGTGCTAGTGGCCTAGGATTGAGACTAGGGGGATTCAATGAGCAGTTCTTC
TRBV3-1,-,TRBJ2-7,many,CASSHGQFYEQYF,TGTGCCAGCAGCCACGGACAGTTCTACGAGCAGTACTTC
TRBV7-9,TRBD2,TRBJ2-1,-,CASRLGLAARDEQFF,TGTGCCAGCAGACTGGGACTAGCGGCTCGGGATGAGCAGTTCTTC
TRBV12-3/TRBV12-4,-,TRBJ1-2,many,CASSPLRVGYTF,TGTGCCAGCAGTCCCCTTAGAGTTGGCTACACCTTC